This T cell receptor beta chain is drawn from a study of CD8 T cells in ankylosing spondylitis (dated by TCRdb to about 2017). Looking at the study overall: To find TCR variants linked to disease, the study profiled T cell receptor beta repertoires in ankylosing spondylitis patients and healthy donors. The whole study cohort included 85 to 120 healthy donors and roughly 24 ankylosing spondylitis patients. Peripheral blood was sampled, and synovial fluid was also collected from ankylosing spondylitis patients.

Overall study results and their limits: According to the report, matched synovial fluid samples from ankylosing spondylitis patients were significantly enriched for the disease-linked clones. Some of the motif variants had been reported before in the synovial fluid and blood of reactive arthritis patients, a finding that suggests common disease-initiation mechanisms. The disease-linked clones showed a CD8+ phenotype and occurred at relatively low frequencies in peripheral blood. A TCR beta motif made up of roughly eight highly homologous amino acid variants appeared to be characteristic of blood from ankylosing spondylitis patients.

CDR1 and CDR2, looked up from the germline V gene (reference sequence), are DFQATT and SNEGSKA. From the cysteine up to the phenylalanine, the CDR3 has a length of 14 residues. Just CDR3 DNA is preserved here, 42 bases in frame from base 1. The junction carries 19 bases between V and J, which are trimmed by 6 bases and 7 bases respectively. This sample was sequenced with an Illumina HiSeq 2500. Quantitative 5'-RACE with molecular barcodes was used to prepare TCR beta libraries. From the authors' description of their analysis: Disease-linked TCR variants were identified with a new computational method built on a probabilistic model of VDJ rearrangement. TCRdb reprocessed the public reads (quality trimming at Q25 with fastp, clone calling with MiXCR) and kept in-frame beta chains. Entries that share a CDR3 protein sequence are merged under the most common genes and DNA. These V and J calls originate from TCRdb's pipeline instead of the authors' own analysis. The sample contains approximately 540,000 distinct CDR3 sequences, roughly 12% of them found a single time. The ten biggest clones cover 6.8% of the sample.

Concerning this clonotype: Its antigen is not yet known. Base quality data are lacking; no much larger clone is found one base away.

Sequenced input: blood, either unsorted or a sorted T cell fraction (not recorded which). The TCR sequence derives from a male donor with ankylosing spondylitis. The chain links TRBV20-1 with TRBJ2-1, and TRBD1 may be the D gene, going by 6 matching bases. The CDR3 is CSAQSPSGVNEQFF. The sequenced DNA is TGCAGTGCGCAATCTCCTTCAGGGGTAAATGAGCAGTTCTTC.